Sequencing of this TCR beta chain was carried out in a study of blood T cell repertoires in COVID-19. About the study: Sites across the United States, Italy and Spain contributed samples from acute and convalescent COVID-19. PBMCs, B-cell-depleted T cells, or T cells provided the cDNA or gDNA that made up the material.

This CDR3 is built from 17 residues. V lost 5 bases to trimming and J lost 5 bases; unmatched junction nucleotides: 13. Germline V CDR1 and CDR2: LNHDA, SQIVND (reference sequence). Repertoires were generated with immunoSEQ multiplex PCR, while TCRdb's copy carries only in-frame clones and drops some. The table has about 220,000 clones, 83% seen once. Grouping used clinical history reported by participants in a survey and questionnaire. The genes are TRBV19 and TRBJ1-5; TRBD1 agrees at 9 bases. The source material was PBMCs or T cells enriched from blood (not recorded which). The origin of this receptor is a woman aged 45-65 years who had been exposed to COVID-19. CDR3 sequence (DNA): TGTGCCAGTAGTCCCCTAGGGACAGGGCAAACGTATCAGCCCCAGCATTTT. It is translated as CASSPLGTGQTYQPQHF.